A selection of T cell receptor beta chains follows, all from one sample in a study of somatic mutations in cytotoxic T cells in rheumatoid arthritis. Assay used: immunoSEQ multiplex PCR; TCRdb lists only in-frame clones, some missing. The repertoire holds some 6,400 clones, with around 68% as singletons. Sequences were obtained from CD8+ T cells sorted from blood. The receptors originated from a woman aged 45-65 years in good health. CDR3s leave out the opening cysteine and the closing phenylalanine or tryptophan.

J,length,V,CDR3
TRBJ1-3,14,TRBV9,ASSEGTDSSGNTIY
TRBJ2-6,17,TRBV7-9,ASSTSAGQSSSGANVLT
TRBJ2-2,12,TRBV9,ASSVGSGTGELF
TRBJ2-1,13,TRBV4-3,ASSPAVDRGNEQF
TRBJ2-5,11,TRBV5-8,ASSNRGAWTQY
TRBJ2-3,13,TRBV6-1,ASSEERGGTDTQY
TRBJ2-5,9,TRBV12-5,ASGPQETQY
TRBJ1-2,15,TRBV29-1,SVERGQDGIANYGYT
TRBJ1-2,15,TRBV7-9,ASSLPGQGDLITGYT
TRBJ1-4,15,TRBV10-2,ASSEFDLGGTNEKLF
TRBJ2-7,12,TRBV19,ASSIGQGPGEQY
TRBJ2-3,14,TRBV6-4,ASSEGTGLSTDTQY
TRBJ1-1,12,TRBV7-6,ASSTSQGETEAF
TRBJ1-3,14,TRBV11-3,ASSLSAGGTGNTIY
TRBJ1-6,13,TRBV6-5,ASSYGGASNSPLH
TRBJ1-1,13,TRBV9,ASSVVVTGSTEAF
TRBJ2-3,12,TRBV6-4,ASSDGQGADTQY
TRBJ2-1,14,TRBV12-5,ASGSRPLTAYNEQF
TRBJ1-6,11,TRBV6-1,AIARRQGSPLH
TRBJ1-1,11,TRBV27,ASSLAANTEAF
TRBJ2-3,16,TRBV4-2,ASSQSPGYAGSTDTQY
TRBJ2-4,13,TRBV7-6,ASSLAGGFGDIQY
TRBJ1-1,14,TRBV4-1,ASSARQGDLNTEAF
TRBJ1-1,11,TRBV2,ASSGTWNTEAF
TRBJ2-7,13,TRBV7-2,ASSSLPGQGYEQY
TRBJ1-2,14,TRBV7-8,ASSLALDRVNDGYT
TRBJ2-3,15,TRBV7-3,ASSLISGDSSTDTQY
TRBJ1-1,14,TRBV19,ASSKGRGGADTEAF
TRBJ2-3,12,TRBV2,ASGGRGPRDTQY
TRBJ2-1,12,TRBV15,ATSRVTGGVEQF
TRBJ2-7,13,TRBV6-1,ASRPPDRASYEQY
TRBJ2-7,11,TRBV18,ASSPSRGYEQY
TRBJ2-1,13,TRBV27,ASSSGAGGHNEQF
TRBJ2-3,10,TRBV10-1,ASSQGTDTQY
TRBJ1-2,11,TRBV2,ASDGQHNYGYT
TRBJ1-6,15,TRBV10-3,AISRTEGAYNDSPLH
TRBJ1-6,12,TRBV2,ASSEGGGRSPLH
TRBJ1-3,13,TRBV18,ASSPDRVPGNTIY
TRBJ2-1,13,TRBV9,ASSVGGGGNNEQF
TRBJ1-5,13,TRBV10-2,ASSDGQAFNQPQH
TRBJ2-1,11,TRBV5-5,ASSPGTSGGRF
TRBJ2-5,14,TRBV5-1,ASSFASGTSGETQY
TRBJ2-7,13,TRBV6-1,ASSEGLADSYEQY
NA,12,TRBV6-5,ASSSLAGGSEQY
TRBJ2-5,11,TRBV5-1,ASSQGLQETQY
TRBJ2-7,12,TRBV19,ASSPTGGPYEQY
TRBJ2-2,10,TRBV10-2,ASTRDLRELF
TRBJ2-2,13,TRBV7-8,ASSLDWGVTGELF
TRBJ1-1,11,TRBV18,ASSPGQNTEAF
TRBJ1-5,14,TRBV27,ASSLGGPLGNQPQH
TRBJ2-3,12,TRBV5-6,ASSFGGVTDTQY
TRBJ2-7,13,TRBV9,ASSVAWGGSYEQY
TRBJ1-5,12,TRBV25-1,ASSDGGGVRPQH
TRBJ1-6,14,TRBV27,ASSLAQGENNSPLH
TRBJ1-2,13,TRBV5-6,ASSLATTGHYGYT
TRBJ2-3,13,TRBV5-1,ASSLVWEGTDTQY
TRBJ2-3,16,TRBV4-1,ASSQVLAGARGGDTQY
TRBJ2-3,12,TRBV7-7,ASSPTGGTDTQY
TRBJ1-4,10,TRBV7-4,ASTDDWEKLF